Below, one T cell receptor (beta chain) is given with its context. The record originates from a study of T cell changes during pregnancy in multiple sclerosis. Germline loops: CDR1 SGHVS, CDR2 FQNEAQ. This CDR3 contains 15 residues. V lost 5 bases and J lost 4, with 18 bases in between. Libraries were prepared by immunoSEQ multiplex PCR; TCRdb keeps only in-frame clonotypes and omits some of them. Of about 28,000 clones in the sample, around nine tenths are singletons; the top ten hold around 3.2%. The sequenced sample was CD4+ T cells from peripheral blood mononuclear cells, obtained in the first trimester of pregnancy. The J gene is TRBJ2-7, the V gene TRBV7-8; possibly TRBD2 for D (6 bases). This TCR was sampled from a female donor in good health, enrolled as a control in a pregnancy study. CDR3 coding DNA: TGTGCCAGCAGCAAACTCGAACTAGCTTTTTACGAGCAGTACTTC. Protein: CASSKLELAFYEQYF.